This T cell receptor beta chain was documented in a study of T cell responses to AZD1222 COVID-19 vaccine. Trimming removed 5 bases from V and 2 bases from J, with 7 bases in between. The CDR3 loop spans 12 amino acids. Germline-derived CDR1 and CDR2 are SQVTM and ANQGSEA. Data came from immunoSEQ multiplex PCR; TCRdb stores just in-frame clones and leaves some out. The table records 100,000 to 150,000 clones, around nine tenths of them present only once. This clonotype was sampled from an adult in good health. The material was peripheral blood, obtained on day 0 of AZD1222 vaccination. This sequence joins TRBV29-1 and TRBJ1-3, with D hard to call. CDR3 bases: TGCAGCGTTAGTGAAGCTGGAAACACCATATATTTT. Translating it yields CSVSEAGNTIYF.